This TCR beta chain is from a study of T cell responses to AZD1222 COVID-19 vaccine. V was clipped by 2 bases and J by 4 bases; unmatched bases: 4. Germline loops: CDR1 ENHRY, CDR2 SYGVKD. CDR3 length: 14 residues. The repertoire was sequenced with immunoSEQ multiplex PCR; TCRdb's copy has only in-frame clones and lacks some. The sample lists 150,000 to 200,000 clones; 87% were seen once. Findings of the study overall: Spike-specific TCR breadth and depth grew following two AZD1222 doses. Reportedly, close to half of spike-specific TCRs are directed against unmutated variant regions. Females made up more of the donors, who were largely white British, and clonal diversity may have come out too low.

Concerning this clone itself: No antigen is known for it.

The sequencing here drew on peripheral blood, taken on day 0 of MenACWY control vaccination. The receptor was isolated from an adult in good health. The chain is built from TRBV10-3 and TRBJ2-7, with 8 bases lining up with TRBD1. CDR3 in amino acids: CAISEGTGTYEQYF. DNA for the CDR3: TGTGCCATCAGTGAGGGGACAGGAACTTACGAGCAGTACTTC.